This passage covers 23 T cell receptor beta chains from one sample sequenced in a study of a mutant IDH1 vaccine in newly diagnosed glioma. The assay was immunoSEQ multiplex PCR, and TCRdb's table has in-frame clones only and misses some. Of tens of thousands of clones in the sample, around 85% were seen once. This sample's time point: week 23, last vaccination. Every vaccination contained 300 ug of the mutant IDH1 20-mer peptide and was paired with topical imiquimod. No antigen has been assigned to these receptors. This specimen consisted of PBMCs, obtained from a glioma patient whose treatment included an IDH1 peptide vaccine. These TCRs come from a man under 40 with glioma. Some clones in this sample may be carry-over from other donors' samples.

The chain uses TRBV2 and TRBJ1-2; tentative D call: TRBD1 (5 bases). CDR3 length: 12 residues. Trimming removed 7 bases at V and 13 bases at J, with 19 bases between. CDR1 is SNHLY, CDR2 FYNNEI, per germline. The CDR3 nucleotides are TGTGCCAGCACGTTGGCAGGGTCTATTAGCACCTTC. Its translation: CASTLAGSISTF.

The V and J genes are TRBV5-1 and TRBJ2-4; D possibly corresponds to TRBD2 (6 bases). Trimming pared 4 bases from V and 9 bases from J, leaving 20 bases between. CDR1 and CDR2 (germline): SGHRS, YFSETQ. The CDR3 sequence is 15 residues long. The CDR3 loop is CASSQGPQGRSIQYF. The CDR3 DNA sequence: TGCGCCAGCAGCCAGGGACCTCAAGGGAGGAGCATTCAGTACTTC. Variable domain in full (rest from reference TRBV5-1 and TRBJ2-4): KAGVTQTPRYLIKTRGQQVTLSCSPISGHRSVSWYQQTPGQGLQFLFEYFSETQRNKGNFPGRFSGRQFSNSRSEMNVSTLELGDSALYLCASSQGPQGRSIQYFGAGTRLSVL.

This chain joins TRBV20-1 and TRBJ2-7; no clear D gene. Trimming took 6 bases from V and 5 from J, leaving 11 bases between them. Germline loops: CDR1 DFQATT, CDR2 SNEGSKA (reference sequence). The CDR3 totals 11 residues. CDR3 protein: CSAASFDEQYF. The CDR3 DNA reads as TGCAGTGCCGCTAGTTTCGACGAGCAGTACTTC.

The chain carries TRBV11-1 and TRBJ2-1; D gene unclear. Germline CDR1 is SGHAT and CDR2 is FQDESV (reference sequence). The V end was cut by 4 bases, the J end by 1 base, with 8 bases between. This CDR3 has 14 residues. CDR3 nucleotides: TGTGCCAGCAGCTCGGTAGCTTCCTACAATGAGCAGTTCTTC. Its protein is CASSSVASYNEQFF.

This clone was picked up a small number of times. The V gene is TRBV5-1, the J gene TRBJ2-2, with 7 positions matching TRBD1. The J segment lost 3 bases and the V segment lost 5 bases, leaving 7 bases of the junction unmatched. Germline values: CDR1 SGHRS, CDR2 YFSETQ. The CDR3 sequence is 15 residues long. CDR3 amino acids: CASRLTGDDTGELFF. CDR3 bases: TGCGCCAGCAGATTAACAGGGGATGACACCGGGGAGCTGTTTTTT. The full variable domain, its missing parts supplied by reference TRBV5-1 and TRBJ2-2, is KAGVTQTPRYLIKTRGQQVTLSCSPISGHRSVSWYQQTPGQGLQFLFEYFSETQRNKGNFPGRFSGRQFSNSRSEMNVSTLELGDSALYLCASRLTGDDTGELFFGEGSRLTVL.

The chain employs TRBV2 and TRBJ2-1; TRBD1 aligns across 9 bases. The V gene end was trimmed by 7 bases and the J gene end by 8 bases; junction bases not matched to a gene: 6. The CDR3 has 13 amino acids. Germline CDR1 is SNHLY and CDR2 is FYNNEI. The CDR3 is CASMGQGIDEQFF. The CDR3 DNA follows: TGTGCCAGCATGGGACAGGGAATTGATGAGCAGTTCTTC.

This clone has only a few counts. J is TRBJ1-5 and V is TRBV5-1, with 10 bases matching TRBD1. The CDR3 loop spans 14 amino acids. The J segment lost 5 bases and the V segment lost 4 bases, leaving 3 bases of the junction unmatched. Germline CDR1 and CDR2: SGHRS and YFSETQ. CDR3 region: CASSPGQGDQPQHF. The CDR3 region has the DNA TGCGCCAGCAGCCCAGGACAGGGGGATCAGCCCCAGCATTTT.

The CDR3 sequence is CAINPGGNTEAFF. The CDR3 DNA follows: TGTGCCATCAACCCAGGGGGCAACACTGAAGCTTTCTTT. This sequence joins TRBV10-3 and TRBJ1-1; 8 positions match TRBD1. The CDR3 length is 13 residues. CDR1 and CDR2 (germline): ENHRY, SYGVKD. The ends lost 7 bases at V and 2 bases at J; junction bases unmatched: 3.

This sequence joins TRBV30 and TRBJ2-3, with 10 nucleotides matching TRBD2. CDR1 is GTSNPN and CDR2 is SVGIG in the germline V gene (reference sequence). J was trimmed by 4 bases and V by 4 bases; bases with no gene match: 5. This CDR3 is 14 amino acids long. The CDR3 spells CAWNPSGSSDTQYF. The DNA of the CDR3 is TGTGCCTGGAACCCTAGCGGGAGCTCAGATACGCAGTATTTT.

This clone was observed a single time. The J gene is TRBJ2-1, the V gene TRBV10-3; the match to TRBD2 covers 9 bases. Germline assignment: CDR1 ENHRY and CDR2 SYGVKD. The CDR3 runs 15 residues. V trimming: 3 bases; J trimming: 3 bases; junction bases outside the gene matches: 3. Written as DNA, the CDR3 is TGTGCCATCAGTGAAAATAGCGGGAGCTACAATGAGCAGTTCTTC. This sequence encodes CAISENSGSYNEQFF.

This clone appeared a few times. The chain carries TRBV15 and TRBJ2-7, with D perhaps being TRBD1 or TRBD2 (5 bases each). There are 15 residues in the CDR3. Looked up from germline, CDR1 is LNHNV and CDR2 is YYDKDF (reference sequence). Trimming shortened V by 0 bases and J by 0 bases, and 9 bases separated the two germline ends. The CDR3 here is CATSREGRSSYEQYF. CDR3 bases: TGTGCCACCAGCAGAGAGGGACGAAGCTCCTACGAGCAGTACTTC.

The CDR3 reads CASSEWGINTEAFF. In nucleotides, the CDR3 is TGTGCCAGCAGTGAATGGGGAATAAACACTGAAGCTTTCTTT. The chain carries TRBV25-1 and TRBJ1-1; D gene ambiguous. Germline V lookup: CDR1 MGHDK, CDR2 SYGVNS. The CDR3 sequence is 14 residues long. The V gene lost 1 base and the J gene lost 2 bases, with 8 bases spanning the gap.

The rearrangement joins TRBV7-9 to TRBJ1-1, with D maybe TRBD1 (5 bases). The V gene's germline CDR1 is SEHNR and CDR2 FQNEAQ (reference sequence). This CDR3 is 13 amino acids long. V was pared by 3 bases and J by 10 bases, with 15 bases between. The CDR3 region is CASSLVGSGGAFF. As DNA, the CDR3 is TGTGCCAGCAGCTTGGTCGGGTCGGGGGGAGCTTTCTTT.

The gene calls are TRBV5-1 and TRBJ2-3, with 11 bases aligning to TRBD2. Per germline, CDR1 SGHRS and CDR2 YFSETQ. V lost 4 bases, J lost 1 base, and 8 bases stayed unmatched. The CDR3 loop spans 17 amino acids. The CDR3 nucleotides are TGCGCCAGCAGCCCTGGACTAGCGGGCCTTGGCACAGATACGCAGTATTTT. This translates into CASSPGLAGLGTDTQYF.

CDR3 region: CASSSGLGAAYPSSYEQYF. The CDR3 bases are TGTGCCAGCAGTTCGGGCCTAGGGGCAGCTTATCCTAGCTCCTACGAGCAGTACTTC. The chain carries TRBV11-2 and TRBJ2-7; possibly TRBD1 for D (5 bases). Germline V gene lookup returns CDR1 SGHAT and CDR2 FQNNGV. Between the trimmed V and J ends, which lost 6 bases and 0 bases, there was a span of 27 bases. The CDR3 is 19 residues long.

This clone was detected only a few times. The chain links TRBV7-9 to TRBJ1-5; D remains ambiguous. Germline V CDR1 and CDR2: SEHNR, FQNEAQ (reference sequence). V was pared by 0 bases and J by 8 bases, with 11 bases between. This CDR3 is 14 amino acids long. CDR3 protein: CASSLAGRTEPQHF. CDR3 nucleotides: TGTGCCAGCAGCTTAGCGGGAAGGACTGAGCCCCAGCATTTT.

The rearrangement links TRBV28 to TRBJ2-5; D is perhaps TRBD1 (5 bases). The CDR3 contains 13 residues. The V and J ends lost 6 bases and 4 bases respectively, with 12 bases between them. The germline gives CDR1 MDHEN, CDR2 SYDVKM. The CDR3 coding sequence is TGTGCCAGCAGAACCAGGGTAGTAGAGACCCAGTACTTC. Protein: CASRTRVVETQYF.

The rearrangement links TRBV5-1 to TRBJ2-5; the D is unclear. V was cut by 3 bases and J by 0 bases, with 3 bases left in between. Germline V gene data show CDR1 as SGHRS and CDR2 as YFSETQ. The CDR3 loop spans 12 amino acids. The CDR3 DNA follows: TGCGCCAGCAGCTACTACCAAGAGACCCAGTACTTC. Its translation is CASSYYQETQYF.

The chain combines TRBV19 with TRBJ2-3; 10 nucleotides align to TRBD1. V dropped 9 bases and J dropped 5; count of bases not matched to a gene: 8. The CDR3 totals 14 residues. Looked up from germline, CDR1 is LNHDA and CDR2 is SQIVND (reference sequence). CDR3 amino acids: CASEDRGRVDTQYF. The CDR3 coding sequence is TGTGCCAGCGAAGACAGGGGGCGCGTAGATACGCAGTATTTT. Filled out from reference TRBV19 and TRBJ2-3, the complete variable domain reads DGGITQSPKYLFRKEGQNVTLSCEQNLNHDAMYWYRQDPGQGLRLIYYSQIVNDFQKGDIAEGYSVSREKKESFPLTVTSAQKNPTAFYLCASEDRGRVDTQYFGPGTRLTVL.

This rearrangement joins TRBV30 to TRBJ2-2; 7 nucleotides agree with TRBD1. The length of the CDR3 is 14 residues. V shed 5 bases and J 5 bases; nucleotides not matched to a gene: 8. Per germline, CDR1 GTSNPN and CDR2 SVGIG (reference sequence). The CDR3 DNA is TGTGCCTGGGCAGGGGGACCGATGACCGGGGAGCTGTTTTTT. Its translation: CAWAGGPMTGELFF.

The CDR3 reads CASSLGVAEAFF. CDR3 DNA: TGTGCCAGCAGCTTGGGGGTCGCTGAAGCTTTCTTT. The chain combines TRBV7-2 with TRBJ1-1, with D perhaps TRBD1 (5 bases). The CDR3 has 12 amino acids. V was cut by 3 bases and J by 6 bases, with 8 bases left in between. From germline, CDR1 is SGHTA and CDR2 FQGNSA.

The chain employs TRBV5-1 and TRBJ2-5; 11 bases fit TRBD2. Germline V gene sequence: CDR1 SGHRS, CDR2 YFSETQ. This CDR3 region has 15 residues. V trimming: 0 bases; J trimming: 13 bases; junction bases outside the gene matches: 11. The CDR3 coding sequence is TGCGCCAGCAGCTTGGCTAGCGGGGGGTATCAGGTTTGGTACTTC. It is translated as CASSLASGGYQVWYF.

The J gene is TRBJ1-6, the V gene TRBV19, with 7 bases lining up with TRBD1. From germline, CDR1 is LNHDA and CDR2 SQIVND (reference sequence). J gave up 8 bases and V 5 bases, and 6 bases lay outside the gene matches. The CDR3 runs to 14 residues. CDR3: CASSVTGADSPLHF. CDR3 in DNA: TGTGCCAGTAGTGTCACAGGGGCGGATTCACCCCTCCACTTT.